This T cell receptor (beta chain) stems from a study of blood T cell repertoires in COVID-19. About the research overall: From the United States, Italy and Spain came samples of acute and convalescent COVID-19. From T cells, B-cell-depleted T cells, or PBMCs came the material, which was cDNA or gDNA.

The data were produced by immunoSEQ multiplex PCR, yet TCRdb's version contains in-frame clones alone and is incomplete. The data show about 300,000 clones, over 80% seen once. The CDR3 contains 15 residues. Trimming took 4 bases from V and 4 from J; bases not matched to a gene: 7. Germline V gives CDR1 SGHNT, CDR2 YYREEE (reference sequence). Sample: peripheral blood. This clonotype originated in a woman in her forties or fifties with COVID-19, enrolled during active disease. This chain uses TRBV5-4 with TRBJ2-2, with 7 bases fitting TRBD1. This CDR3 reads CASSTPGGTTGELFF. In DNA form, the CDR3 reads TGTGCCAGCAGCACGCCAGGGGGTACCACCGGGGAGCTGTTTTTT.